The clone carrying this T cell receptor beta chain was seen a handful of times. Its antigen is undetermined. These data are taken from a study of PD-L1 blockade in urothelial cancer. Across the whole study: The patients had undergone anywhere from 0 to 3 prior chemotherapy regimens. It was at 3 weeks (second dose) and 6 weeks after treatment start that blood was analyzed. Whole-study findings and limits: For durable-benefit patients, tumor-associated blood clones expanded more at 3 weeks.

Time point given: peripheral blood 6 weeks after treatment start. Clones were sequenced by immunoSEQ multiplex PCR, and TCRdb holds only the in-frame ones, with some missing. The sample lists roughly 120,000 clones, less than 95% occurring once. Germline CDR1 is SGHTA and CDR2 is FQGNSA. This CDR3 region has 16 residues. V was clipped by 1 base and J by 3 bases; unmatched bases: 7. The chain has TRBV7-2 and TRBJ1-2; 8 bases line up with TRBD1. The starting material was PBMCs, obtained around atezolizumab (anti-PD-L1) treatment. The origin of this receptor is a man between 60 and 75 years old with urothelial cancer. Here the CDR3 reads CASSLVYRGSDYGYTF. CDR3 nucleotide sequence: TGTGCCAGCAGCTTAGTATACAGGGGGTCGGACTATGGCTACACCTTC.